This entry is about one TCR beta chain. This clone is a singleton in its sample. The antigen it binds to is not known. Base-call qualities are not available, and no considerably larger clone is one nucleotide away. From each donor, a single peripheral blood sample of 100 to 150 mL on average was drawn into heparinised tubes. Using a panel that included CD45RO, CCR7, CD25, CD127, CD95 and CD27, naive, central memory, regulatory and stem cell-like memory CD4+ T cells were sorted on a BD FACSAria II. Purity was above 95% for every sorted population. PBMCs were isolated right away by Lymphoprep density gradient centrifugation and were stained directly, without culture. So that batch effects would be minimized, each experiment stained and sorted samples in pairs, pairing one healthy donor with one patient. The data originate from a study of beta chain features in type 1 diabetes (dated by TCRdb to the late 2010s). Regarding the complete study: Mean age, gender distribution, total cell number and subset yield were not different between patients and healthy donors. A total of around 110,000,000 sorted cells were examined across all samples, and RNA yield correlated strongly with the number of cells per subset. The study compared the TCRB repertoires of sorted circulating CD4+ T cell subsets in recently diagnosed type 1 diabetes patients with those in matched healthy donors. Naive and central memory subsets were obtained from all 30 or so donors, but regulatory and stem cell-like memory subsets were isolated from only 8 patients and roughly 8 healthy donors. Summary of the overall study and its limitations: At VDJ recombination sites, type 1 diabetes patients had fewer insertions and more deleted nucleotides, which implies abnormalities in thymic rearrangement. Naive, central memory and regulatory TCRB repertoires appeared to be more alike among patients than among healthy donors. Sequencing cDNA rather than genomic DNA could over-represent highly expressing activated cells, although activation and CD3 levels did not differ between groups. HLA sub-analyses involved small numbers of individuals, so any influence of HLA type on TCRB rearrangement remained unresolved. A moderate but significant shortening of TCRB CDR3 length was observed in type 1 diabetes patients in all four CD4+ subsets. PCR might favor shorter templates, but patient and control samples were amplified and corrected together, so any skew would affect both groups equally.

The High Capacity cDNA Reverse Transcription Kit was used to reverse transcribe all of the isolated RNA, meaning that expressed TCRB transcripts were what got sequenced. Deep immunoSEQ sequencing was applied to naive, central memory and regulatory T cell samples, giving an average of approximately 4 million total reads per sample. After sorted cells were lysed in RLT buffer, RNA was extracted with DNase-treated RNeasy Micro or Mini kits, with the choice depending on cell number. To prevent cross-contamination, each cell subset was processed individually, whereas patient and healthy donor samples were processed jointly. TCRB sequences were amplified from cDNA with the immunoSEQ multiplex PCR, producing 87-bp fragments spanning the CDR3 region. Sequencing of the amplicons was done on the Illumina HiSeq platform. The source study handled its data this way. Synthetic template baselines were used to correct PCR bias computationally, reads within Hamming distance 2 were collapsed together, and singletons that could not be merged were discarded. Reads were aligned against IMGT so that V, D and J genes, CDR3 length and insertions or deletions at six rearrangement sites could be assigned. Within each subset, clonotype counts were normalized to the number of sorted cells before true diversity and Gini coefficients were calculated with the tcR R package. The overlap coefficient, calculated on TCRB nucleotide sequences, was used to quantify repertoire sharing. As a proxy for the pre-selection repertoire, out-of-frame TCRB sequences from naive cells were analyzed. What TCRdb holds here is the immuneACCESS table cut down to in-frame rearrangements. Part of the clones is not present; checked against another copy, under half of the missing clones reflect an unresolved V gene, and the others are unexplained. V and J calls and clone size are copied from that table; D and trimming were computed from the DNA. Recorded for this sample are about 370,000 clones; more than 12% of them occurred a single time. The ten most abundant clones make up 0.019% of the sample.

V lost 4 bases and J lost 6 bases; the stretch between them is 8 bases long. Reading from cysteine to phenylalanine, the CDR3 counts 12 amino acids. CDR3 DNA only is kept here, 36 bases in frame from base 1. Taken from the germline V gene, the CDR1 and CDR2 loops are SNHLY and FYNNEI. The TCR comes from a woman aged 18-29 years in good health. This sequence uses TRBV2 and TRBJ2-3, with a tentative D gene TRBD2 over 5 matching bases. Sequencing was done on a sample of naive CD4+ T cells from blood. The intended sense of this specimen's cell subset or site label: true naive CD4+ T cells. The CDR3 amino acid sequence is: CASSVSGDTQYF. The nucleotides are TGTGCCAGCAGTGTTTCGGGGGATACGCAGTATTTT.